The 21 T cell receptor beta chains reported below all come from one sample, sequenced in a study of blood T cells in healthy people across ages. PCR was performed a second time for about 7 to 12 cycles using a sample-barcoded 5' primer and a J-beta primer mix. TCRdb redid the calling of the 5' RACE reads with MiXCR, one entry per CDR3 protein. The sample consists of roughly 500,000 distinct CDR3 sequences, approximately 27% of them appearing once. The specimen was blood. All receptors come from a woman in her 70s in good health.

On this clonotype: A much more abundant neighbour one base away suggests this may be a read error. The chain has TRBV12-3 or TRBV12-4 and TRBJ1-1, with D uncertain. This CDR3 contains 13 residues. Trimming took 7 bases from V and 4 from J, leaving 13 bases between them. This CDR3 is CASTLAAATEAFF. In DNA form, the CDR3 reads TGTGCCAGCACCCTGGCGGCAGCCACTGAAGCTTTCTTT.

The V and J genes are TRBV7-9 and TRBJ2-3, with unresolved D. The end of the DNA is better explained by TRBJ2-1, so the J call may be wrong. Germline lookup yields CDR1 SEHNR and CDR2 FQNEAQ (reference sequence). This CDR3 spans 15 amino acids. The CDR3 spells CASSLLERARNEQFF. The DNA for the CDR3 is TGTGCCAGCAGCTTATTGGAACGGGCAAGGAATGAGCAGTTCTTC.

This clonotype was counted only a few times. The rearrangement links TRBV6-1 to TRBJ1-1; 11 bases align to TRBD1. V shed 5 bases and J 0 bases; nucleotides not matched to a gene: 11. From germline, CDR1 is MNHNS and CDR2 SASEGT. CDR3 length: 18 residues. CDR3 nucleotides: TGTGCCAGCAGTCGGGGGGGGACAGGGGGGAACATGAACACTGAAGCTTTCTTT. Amino acid sequence: CASSRGGTGGNMNTEAFF.

This clonotype was counted between two and nine times. The chain links TRBV6-2 or TRBV6-3 to TRBJ1-6; no definite D call. Trimming shortened V by 4 bases and J by 8 bases, and 12 bases separated the two germline ends. Germline assignment: CDR1 MNHEY and CDR2 SVGEGT. CDR3 length: 14 residues. The CDR3 loop reads CASSLNRGDSPLHF. CDR3 DNA sequence: TGTGCCAGCAGTTTGAACCGGGGAGATTCACCCCTCCACTTT.

This clonotype was detected a few times. The chain is built from TRBV14 and TRBJ2-1; D tentatively fits TRBD1 or TRBD2 (5 bases each). The DNA matches TRBJ2-5 better at its end, which makes the J call doubtful. The germline CDR1 and CDR2 sequences are SGHDN and FVKESK. The CDR3 runs 14 residues. The CDR3 region has the DNA TGTGCCAGCAGCCGGGACCATCGGCGAGAGACCCAGTACTTC. Its protein product is CASSRDHRRETQYF.

A remark on this clonotype: The junction and the germline gene differ at one end; a read error may be behind it. V is TRBV7-2 and J is TRBJ2-6; 9 nucleotides align to TRBD1. This CDR3 region has 18 residues. CDR1 and CDR2 (germline): SGHTA, FQGNSA. The CDR3 DNA is TGTGCCAGCAGCTTAGCCGGGACAGGGTTCTCTGGTGCCAACGTCCTGACTTTC. Translated: CASSLAGTGFSGANVLTF.

This clonotype was detected only a few times. The V call is TRBV2, the J call TRBJ2-7; no clear D gene. The CDR3 totals 11 residues. Deletions cut 3 bases from V and 5 bases from J, with 5 bases between. Germline CDR1 and CDR2: SNHLY and FYNNEI. Written as DNA, the CDR3 is TGTGCCAGCAGTGAGCTAGACGAGCAGTACTTC. Its protein product is CASSELDEQYF.

The gene calls are TRBV20-1 and TRBJ2-2, with a possible D match to TRBD1 (5 bases). From germline, CDR1 is DFQATT and CDR2 SNEGSKA (reference sequence). The CDR3 extends over 11 amino acids. Trimming shortened V by 3 bases and J by 7 bases, and 6 bases separated the two germline ends. Written as DNA, the CDR3 is TGCAGTGCTAGCAGGGTCGGGGAGCTGTTTTTT. This translates into CSASRVGELFF.

The chain joins TRBV10-3 to TRBJ2-5, with 14 bases matching TRBD2. V lost 3 bases to trimming and J lost 1 base; unmatched junction nucleotides: 1. The CDR3 totals 16 residues. Germline V gene lookup returns CDR1 ENHRY and CDR2 SYGVKD. The chain's CDR3 is CAISEGTSGGQETQYF. CDR3 nucleotide sequence: TGTGCCATCAGTGAAGGGACTAGCGGGGGCCAAGAGACCCAGTACTTC.

The gene calls are TRBV18 and TRBJ2-5; TRBD1 might be the D (6 bases). V was pared by 5 bases and J by 2 bases, with 9 bases between. In germline, CDR1 is KGHSH, CDR2 LQKENI. This CDR3 spans 13 amino acids. The CDR3 region is CASSYTGQETQYF. CDR3 DNA sequence: TGTGCCAGCTCATATACAGGGCAAGAGACCCAGTACTTC.

There are a few counts of this clonotype. The V call is TRBV5-1, the J call TRBJ1-4; perhaps TRBD1 as D (5 bases). The germline V and J ends were trimmed by 4 bases and 6 bases, with 10 bases remaining between them. Germline V gene data show CDR1 as SGHRS and CDR2 as YFSETQ. This CDR3 has 13 residues. In DNA form, the CDR3 reads TGCGCCAGCAGCGGGGACGGTCATGAAAAACTGTTTTTT. It translates to CASSGDGHEKLFF.

This clonotype was detected only a few times. The chain links TRBV20-1 to TRBJ1-1; D ambiguous. Trimming took off 5 bases at V and 8 bases at J, with 9 bases between the two ends. CDR1 DFQATT and CDR2 SNEGSKA come from the germline V gene (reference sequence). The CDR3 has 10 amino acids. This CDR3 reads CSALHREAFF. The DNA for the CDR3 is TGCAGTGCTTTGCACCGGGAAGCTTTCTTT.

This clonotype was detected only a few times. The chain uses TRBV7-9 and TRBJ2-1; D remains ambiguous. Germline V gene sequence: CDR1 SEHNR, CDR2 FQNEAQ (reference sequence). Trimming shortened V by 9 bases and J by 1 base, and 10 bases separated the two germline ends. This CDR3 has 13 residues. CDR3 amino acids: CASRPESYNEQFF. The CDR3 coding sequence is TGTGCCAGTAGACCAGAGTCCTACAATGAGCAGTTCTTC.

The chain joins TRBV3-1 to TRBJ2-7; 7 bases map to TRBD1. J lost 2 bases, V lost 4 bases, and 8 bases had no gene match. Per germline, CDR1 LGHDT and CDR2 YNNKEL (reference sequence). This CDR3 is built from 15 residues. CDR3 coding DNA: TGTGCCAGCAGCCTCGGGACAGCGACTACCTACGAGCAGTACTTC. It is translated as CASSLGTATTYEQYF.

The rearrangement joins TRBV3-1 to TRBJ1-1; no firm D call. Germline V gene lookup returns CDR1 LGHDT and CDR2 YNNKEL (reference sequence). This CDR3 is 15 amino acids long. Deletions cut 1 base from V and 6 bases from J, with 15 bases between. This chain's CDR3 is CASSQVLVGLAEAFF. For the CDR3, the DNA is TGTGCCAGCAGCCAAGTATTGGTGGGATTGGCTGAAGCTTTCTTT.

The genes are TRBV29-1 and TRBJ2-3, with D hard to call. The CDR3 spans 11 residues. Germline-derived CDR1 and CDR2 are SQVTM and ANQGSEA. The V and J ends lost 3 bases and 4 bases respectively, with 5 bases between them. The CDR3 region has the DNA TGCAGCGTTGATAGGTCAGATACGCAGTATTTT. Its translation is CSVDRSDTQYF.

This clonotype appeared many times. J is TRBJ1-1 and V is TRBV7-2; maybe TRBD1 (5 bases). Trimming pared 3 bases from V and 1 base from J, leaving 6 bases between. The CDR3 contains 13 residues. The germline V gene encodes CDR1 SGHTA and CDR2 FQGNSA. CDR3 residues: CASSFGANTEAFF. CDR3 in DNA: TGTGCCAGCAGCTTTGGGGCGAACACTGAAGCTTTCTTT.

This clonotype occurred a few times. V usage is TRBV29-1 and J usage is TRBJ1-2, with 7 bases lining up with TRBD1. Germline CDR1 is SQVTM and CDR2 is ANQGSEA. This CDR3 is 13 amino acids long. V shed 6 bases, J shed 6 bases, and the junction held 10 bases outside the gene matches. CDR3 in amino acids: CSVAGDRADGYTF. CDR3 nucleotides: TGCAGCGTAGCGGGAGACAGGGCCGATGGCTACACCTTC.

DNA of the CDR3: TGTGCCAGCAGCAGACAGGATACCTACGAGCAGTACTTC. Its translation is CASSRQDTYEQYF. The chain links TRBV12-3 or TRBV12-4 to TRBJ2-5; D may be TRBD1 (6 bases). The DNA end lines up better with TRBJ2-7; the J call may be wrong. The CDR3 totals 13 residues.

This clonotype was detected only a few times. V and J are TRBV12-3 or TRBV12-4 and TRBJ2-7; unclear D gene. Trimming pared 1 base from V and 0 bases from J, leaving 10 bases between. The CDR3 is made up of 15 amino acids. The CDR3 is CASSLEGSYSYEQYF. CDR3 sequence (DNA): TGTGCCAGCAGTTTAGAGGGTTCATACTCCTACGAGCAGTACTTC.

There are a few counts of this clonotype. The V gene is TRBV11-3, the J gene TRBJ2-2; 7 positions agree with TRBD1. The CDR3 has 16 residues. Germline loops: CDR1 SGHNT, CDR2 YENEEA. J lost 0 bases, V lost 8 bases, and 9 bases had no gene match. The CDR3 nucleotides read TGTGCCAGCGGATCCTGGACAGGATCGAACACCGGGGAGCTGTTTTTT. This encodes CASGSWTGSNTGELFF.